These T cell receptor beta chains were read from a single sample in a study of control samples from healthy donors and cancer patients. Here immunoSEQ multiplex PCR was the method, and the copy in TCRdb shows in-frame clones only, minus some. The profile shows about 48,000 clones, 93% of them singletons. Sequences were obtained from PBMCs. These receptors were collected from a woman aged 45-65 years with head and neck cancer. The CDR3 runs from the conserved cysteine through the conserved F or W. The D gene is left open where the match is weak. Rows may omit the clone size; those that give it use once, few, many or a size class.

V	D	J	size	DNA	CDR3
TRBV14	-	TRBJ2-1	-	TGTGCCAGCAGCCAAGAGGGGGTGCCGAGCTCCTACAATGAGCAGTTCTTC	CASSQEGVPSSYNEQFF
TRBV6-1	-	TRBJ1-5	-	TGTGCCAGCAGTGAAGATTTCTGGGGGAATAGCAATCAGCCCCAGCATTTT	CASSEDFWGNSNQPQHF
TRBV5-1	-	TRBJ2-3	-	TGCGCCAGCAGCTCCAGGGGAGGGGGAATGTGGGATACGCAGTATTTT	CASSSRGGGMWDTQYF
TRBV24-1	TRBD2	TRBJ2-7	few	TGTGCCACCAGTGATTCCGGGACTAGCGTCTACGAGCAGTACTTC	CATSDSGTSVYEQYF
TRBV27	TRBD1	TRBJ2-7	-	TGTGCCAGCAGTTCCCAGGCCTTACCTCAGGGGGCGTACGAGCAGTACTTC	CASSSQALPQGAYEQYF
TRBV9	TRBD2	TRBJ2-1	-	TGTGCCAGCAGCGTAGGGAGCGGGGCGGGCGATGAGCAGTTCTTC	CASSVGSGAGDEQFF
TRBV27	-	TRBJ2-2	-	TGTGCCAGCAGTTCAGGGGTGAACACCGGGGAGCTGTTTTTT	CASSSGVNTGELFF
TRBV7-2	-	TRBJ1-4	-	TGTGCCAGCAGTCTGCAGGGGAATAGGTTTAATGAAAAACTGTTTTTT	CASSLQGNRFNEKLFF
TRBV11-3	-	TRBJ2-2	-	TGTGCCAGCAGCTACCGGGAGTACACCGGGGAGCTGTTTTTT	CASSYREYTGELFF
TRBV5-4	TRBD1	TRBJ2-1	-	TGTGCCAGCAGCGTTGGCATCCAGGGGGCATACAATGAGCAGTTCTTC	CASSVGIQGAYNEQFF
TRBV11-2	TRBD2	TRBJ2-1	-	TGTGCCAGCAGCTTGACTAGCGGGAGATCTTTGTGGAATGAGCAGTTCTTC	CASSLTSGRSLWNEQFF
TRBV6-5	-	TRBJ1-2	-	TGTGCCAGCAGTTCCTTGGGCTCAACCCTTTATGGCTACACCTTC	CASSSLGSTLYGYTF
TRBV25-1	-	TRBJ2-2	-	TGTGCCAGCAGGCCACTAGCCGGGGAGCTGTTTTTT	CASRPLAGELFF
TRBV9	-	TRBJ1-1	-	TGTGCCAGCAGCGTCGGGACTTCTATGAACACTGAAGCTTTCTTT	CASSVGTSMNTEAFF
TRBV6-6	TRBD1	TRBJ1-2	-	TGTGCCAGCAGTTACCCTGGGGGACAGATAGTCGATGGCTACACCTTC	CASSYPGGQIVDGYTF
TRBV30	-	TRBJ2-1	-	TGTGCCTGGGGTCTGAATGAGCAGTTCTTC	CAWGLNEQFF
TRBV3-1/TRBV3-2	-	TRBJ2-1	-	TGTGCCAGCAGAGGTTCCTTAGGCTCCTACAATGAGCAGTTCTTC	CASRGSLGSYNEQFF
TRBV5-1	-	TRBJ2-2	-	TGCGCCAGCAGCTTGGGGCTAGCAAGGACCGGGGAGCTGTTTTTT	CASSLGLARTGELFF
TRBV11-1	-	TRBJ1-4	-	TGTGCCAGCAGCTTCGAAGGTACAACTAATGAAAAACTGTTTTTT	CASSFEGTTNEKLFF
TRBV24-1	-	TRBJ2-2	-	TGTGCCACCAGTGATTTAATGGGTCCCGGGGAGCTGTTTTTT	CATSDLMGPGELFF
TRBV29-1	TRBD1	TRBJ1-2	-	TGCAGCGTTGAAGCCGCGACAGGGGGCGTCGGTGGCTACACCTTC	CSVEAATGGVGGYTF
TRBV6-5	-	TRBJ2-1	-	TGTGCCAGCAGTTCCCAGGTCGGCAATGAGCAGTTCTTC	CASSSQVGNEQFF
TRBV28	TRBD2	TRBJ2-3	-	TGTGCCAGCAGTCCCCGACTAGCCACAGATACGCAGTATTTT	CASSPRLATDTQYF
TRBV5-1	-	TRBJ1-6	-	TGCGCCAGCAGCTTATCGCAAGACCGTTCACCCCTCCACTTT	CASSLSQDRSPLHF
TRBV28	TRBD2	TRBJ2-3	-	TGTGCCAGCAGGATGACTAGCGGGGGAAGCACAGATACGCAGTATTTT	CASRMTSGGSTDTQYF
TRBV2	-	TRBJ1-6	-	TGTGCCAGCAGTAAGACAGATTATAATTCACCCCTCCACTTT	CASSKTDYNSPLHF
TRBV24-1	-	TRBJ1-2	-	TGTGCCACCAGTTTCCCGTCAGGGGTTGGCTATGGCTACACCTTC	CATSFPSGVGYGYTF
TRBV28	-	TRBJ1-1	-	TGTGCCAGCAGGCCCGGACAGCGGAACACTGAAGCTTTCTTT	CASRPGQRNTEAFF
TRBV7-2	-	TRBJ2-6	-	TGTGCCAGCAGCTTAGGGCCGGGAGCTGGGGCCAACGTCCTGACTTTC	CASSLGPGAGANVLTF
TRBV7-2	TRBD2	TRBJ2-1	-	TGTGCCAGCAGCAGAGGACTAGCGGGAGAATCTGAGCAGTTCTTC	CASSRGLAGESEQFF
TRBV11-2	TRBD1	TRBJ2-5	-	TGTGCCAGCAGCCGCCGGACAGGGGGTAGGGAGACCCAGTACTTC	CASSRRTGGRETQYF
TRBV7-9	-	TRBJ2-1	-	TGTGCCAGCAGCTTGGGCCGGGACTTCGTCAATGAGCAGTTCTTC	CASSLGRDFVNEQFF
TRBV18	-	TRBJ1-1	-	TGTGCCAGCTCACCGGGATGGGGGCACGACACTGAAGCTTTCTTT	CASSPGWGHDTEAFF
TRBV19	TRBD1	TRBJ1-5	-	TGTGCCAGTAGTTATAGGACAGGGGTGAATCAGCCCCAGCATTTT	CASSYRTGVNQPQHF
TRBV7-2	-	TRBJ2-1	few	TGTGCCAGCAGCTTAGCTCTAAACAGTCCCTACAATGAGCAGTTCTTC	CASSLALNSPYNEQFF
TRBV20-1	-	TRBJ1-3	-	TGCAGTGCTAGTCATCCGGGGGACTCTGGAAACACCATATATTTT	CSASHPGDSGNTIYF
TRBV3-1/TRBV3-2	TRBD1	TRBJ1-5	-	TGTGCCAGCAGCCTCAGGGGGCATAATCAGCCCCAGCATTTT	CASSLRGHNQPQHF
TRBV11-2	-	TRBJ1-1	-	TGTGCCAGCAGCTTAGGATCGGACGGAGGGGCTGAAGCTTTCTTT	CASSLGSDGGAEAFF
TRBV6-5	-	TRBJ1-1	-	TGTGCCAGCAGCCCCGCAGGGGAGAACACTGAAGCTTTCTTT	CASSPAGENTEAFF
TRBV3-1/TRBV3-2	TRBD1	TRBJ1-6	-	TGTGCCAGCAGCCCCGGGACAGGGAAATCACCCCTCCACTTT	CASSPGTGKSPLHF
TRBV3-1/TRBV3-2	-	TRBJ1-1	-	TGTGCCAGCAGCCGGACAGTCGGGGCTGAAGCTTTCTTT	CASSRTVGAEAFF
TRBV5-1	-	TRBJ2-1	-	TGCGCCAGCAGCTTTGGGACTCCCATGGGAGAGCAGTTCTTC	CASSFGTPMGEQFF
TRBV28	-	TRBJ1-1	-	TGTGCCAGCAGCGGGACCTCCCGAGGTCGTGGCACTGAAGCTTTCTTT	CASSGTSRGRGTEAFF